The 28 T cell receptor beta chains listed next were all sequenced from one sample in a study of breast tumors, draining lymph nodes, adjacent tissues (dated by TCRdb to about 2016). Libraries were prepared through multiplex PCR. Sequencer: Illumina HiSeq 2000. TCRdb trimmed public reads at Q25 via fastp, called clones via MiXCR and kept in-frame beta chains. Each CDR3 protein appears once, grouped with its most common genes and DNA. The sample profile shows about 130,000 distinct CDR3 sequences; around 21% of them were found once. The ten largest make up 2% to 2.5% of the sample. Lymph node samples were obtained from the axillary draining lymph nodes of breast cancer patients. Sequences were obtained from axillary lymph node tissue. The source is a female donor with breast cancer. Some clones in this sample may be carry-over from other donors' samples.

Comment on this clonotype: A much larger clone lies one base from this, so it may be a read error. DNA for the CDR3: TGTGCCAGCGGCCCCCTTAGAGCGCAAGAGACCCAGTACTTC. Amino acid sequence: CASGPLRAQETQYF. V gene TRBV11-2 combines with J gene TRBJ2-5; D is ambiguous. Germline V gives CDR1 SGHAT, CDR2 FQNNGV. There are 14 residues in the CDR3. The V end lost 8 bases, the J end lost 2 bases, and 15 bases lay between the germline ends. Supplemented by reference TRBV11-2 and TRBJ2-5, the full variable domain reads EAGVAQSPRYKIIEKRQSVAFWCNPISGHATLYWYQQILGQGPKLLIQFQNNGVVDDSQLPKDRFSAERLKGVDSTLKIQPAKLEDSAVYLCASGPLRAQETQYFGPGTRLLVL.

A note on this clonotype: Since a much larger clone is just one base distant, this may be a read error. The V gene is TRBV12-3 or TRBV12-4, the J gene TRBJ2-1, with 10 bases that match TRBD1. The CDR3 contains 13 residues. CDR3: CASRGTGVDERFF. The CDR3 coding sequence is TGTGCCAGCAGGGGGACAGGGGTCGATGAGCGGTTCTTC.

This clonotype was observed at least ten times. This CDR3 reads CAITPGLAGSGEQFF. The CDR3 DNA follows: TGTGCCATCACCCCTGGACTAGCGGGGAGCGGTGAGCAGTTCTTC. The chain is built from TRBV10-3 and TRBJ2-1, with 12 bases lining up with TRBD2. Per germline, CDR1 ENHRY and CDR2 SYGVKD. V shed 7 bases and J 9 bases; nucleotides not matched to a gene: 10. There are 15 residues in the CDR3.

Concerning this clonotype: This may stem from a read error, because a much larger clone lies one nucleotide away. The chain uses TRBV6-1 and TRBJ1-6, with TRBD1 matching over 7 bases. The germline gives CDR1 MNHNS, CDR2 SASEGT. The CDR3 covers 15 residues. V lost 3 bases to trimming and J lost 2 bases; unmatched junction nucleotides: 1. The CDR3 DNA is TGTGCCAGCAGTGAGGGACAGCCCTATAATTCACCCCTCCACTTT. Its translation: CASSEGQPYNSPLHF.

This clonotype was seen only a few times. The CDR3 loop reads CASSQARGNRVGYGYTF. The CDR3 DNA follows: TGTGCCAGCAGCCAAGCGAGAGGAAATAGGGTGGGCTATGGCTACACCTTC. V and J are TRBV4-2 and TRBJ1-2; D uncertain. This CDR3 is built from 17 residues. V was cut by 1 base and J by 4 bases, with 19 bases left in between. CDR1 and CDR2 from the germline V gene are LGHNA and YNFKEQ.

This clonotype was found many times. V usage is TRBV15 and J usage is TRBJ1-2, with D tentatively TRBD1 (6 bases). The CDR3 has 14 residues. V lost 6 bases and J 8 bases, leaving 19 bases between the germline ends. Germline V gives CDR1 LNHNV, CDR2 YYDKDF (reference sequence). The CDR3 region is CATRDADRPGGYTF. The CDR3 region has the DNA TGTGCCACCAGGGACGCCGACAGGCCCGGGGGCTACACCTTC. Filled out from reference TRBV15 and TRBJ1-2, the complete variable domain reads DAMVIQNPRYQVTQFGKPVTLSCSQTLNHNVMYWYQQKSSQAPKLLFHYYDKDFNNEADTPDNFQSRRPNTSFCFLDIRSPGLGDTAMYLCATRDADRPGGYTFGSGTRLTVV.

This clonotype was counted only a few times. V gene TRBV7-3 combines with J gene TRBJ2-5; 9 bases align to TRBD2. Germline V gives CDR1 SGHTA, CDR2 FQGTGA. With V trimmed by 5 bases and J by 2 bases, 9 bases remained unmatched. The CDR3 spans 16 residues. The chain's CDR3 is CASSPYHTSGQETQYF. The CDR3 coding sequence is TGTGCCAGCAGCCCCTATCACACTAGCGGGCAAGAGACCCAGTACTTC.

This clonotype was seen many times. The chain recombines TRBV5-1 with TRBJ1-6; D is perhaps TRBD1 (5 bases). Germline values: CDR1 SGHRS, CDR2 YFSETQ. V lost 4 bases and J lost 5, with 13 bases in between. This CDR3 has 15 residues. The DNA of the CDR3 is TGCGCCAGCAGCATCTCGGGGGGAGATAATTCACCCCTCCACTTT. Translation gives CASSISGGDNSPLHF. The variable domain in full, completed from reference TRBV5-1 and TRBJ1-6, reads KAGVTQTPRYLIKTRGQQVTLSCSPISGHRSVSWYQQTPGQGLQFLFEYFSETQRNKGNFPGRFSGRQFSNSRSEMNVSTLELGDSALYLCASSISGGDNSPLHFGNGTRLTVT.

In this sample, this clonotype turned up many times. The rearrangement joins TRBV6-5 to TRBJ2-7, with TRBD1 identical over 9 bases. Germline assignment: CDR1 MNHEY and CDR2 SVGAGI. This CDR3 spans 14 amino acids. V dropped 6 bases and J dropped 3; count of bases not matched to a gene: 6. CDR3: CASRRPGQGYEQYF. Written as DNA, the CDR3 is TGTGCCAGCAGACGCCCGGGACAGGGCTACGAGCAGTACTTC.

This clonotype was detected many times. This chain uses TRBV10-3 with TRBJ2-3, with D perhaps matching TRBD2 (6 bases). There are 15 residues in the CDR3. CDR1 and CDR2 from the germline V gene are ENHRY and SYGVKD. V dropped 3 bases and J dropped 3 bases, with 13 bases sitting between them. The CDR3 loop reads CAISEGGRRTDTQYF. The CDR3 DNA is TGTGCCATCAGTGAAGGAGGGAGGCGGACAGATACGCAGTATTTT.

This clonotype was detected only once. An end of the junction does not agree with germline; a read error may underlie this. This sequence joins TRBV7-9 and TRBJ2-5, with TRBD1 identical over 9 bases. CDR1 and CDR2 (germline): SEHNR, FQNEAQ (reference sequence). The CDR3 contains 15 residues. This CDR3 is CVSGLGDRDGETQYF. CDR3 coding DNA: TGTGTCAGCGGCTTAGGGGACAGGGACGGAGAGACCCAGTACTTC.

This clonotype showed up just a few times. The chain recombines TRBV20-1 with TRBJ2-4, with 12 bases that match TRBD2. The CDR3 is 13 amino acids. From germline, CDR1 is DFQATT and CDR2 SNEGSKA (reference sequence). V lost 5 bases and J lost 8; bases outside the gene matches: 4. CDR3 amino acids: CSAPSGRADIQYF. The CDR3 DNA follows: TGCAGTGCTCCTAGCGGGAGGGCGGACATTCAGTACTTC.

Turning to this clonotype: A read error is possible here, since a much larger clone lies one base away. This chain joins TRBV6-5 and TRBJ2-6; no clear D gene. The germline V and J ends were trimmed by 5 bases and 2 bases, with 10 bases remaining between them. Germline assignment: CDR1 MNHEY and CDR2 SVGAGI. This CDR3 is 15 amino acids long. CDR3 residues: CASSAPAAGANVLTF. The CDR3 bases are TGTGCCAGCAGTGCCCCGGCTGCTGGGGCCAACGTCCTGACTTTC.

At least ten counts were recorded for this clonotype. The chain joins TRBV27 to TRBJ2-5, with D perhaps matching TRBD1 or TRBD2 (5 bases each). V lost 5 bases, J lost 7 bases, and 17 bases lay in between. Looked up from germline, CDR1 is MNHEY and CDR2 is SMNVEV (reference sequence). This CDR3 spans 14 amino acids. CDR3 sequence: CASSPSGAFGTQYF. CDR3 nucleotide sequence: TGTGCCAGCAGTCCCTCCGGGGCGTTCGGGACCCAGTACTTC.

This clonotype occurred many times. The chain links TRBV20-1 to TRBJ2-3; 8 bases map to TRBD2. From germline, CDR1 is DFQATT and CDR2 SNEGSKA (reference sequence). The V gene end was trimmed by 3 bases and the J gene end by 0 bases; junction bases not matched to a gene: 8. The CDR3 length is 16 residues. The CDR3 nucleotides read TGCAGTGCTAGTCAATTTACTAGCGGTAGCACAGATACGCAGTATTTT. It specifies CSASQFTSGSTDTQYF.

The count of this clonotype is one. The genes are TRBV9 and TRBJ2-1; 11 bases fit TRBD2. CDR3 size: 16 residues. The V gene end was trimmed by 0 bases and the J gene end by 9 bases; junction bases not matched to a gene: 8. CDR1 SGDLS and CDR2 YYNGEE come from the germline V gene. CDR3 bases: TGTGCCAGCAGCGTAGAATCTGCTAGCGGGAGGAGTGAGCAGTTCTTC. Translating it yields CASSVESASGRSEQFF.

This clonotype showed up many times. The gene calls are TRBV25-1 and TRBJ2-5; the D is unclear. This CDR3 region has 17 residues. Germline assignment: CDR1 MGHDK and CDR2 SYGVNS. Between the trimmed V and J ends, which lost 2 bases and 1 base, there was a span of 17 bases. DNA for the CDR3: TGTGCCAGCAGTGAAGGGGAAGCCGCCCCCCTCCAAGAGACCCAGTACTTC. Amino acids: CASSEGEAAPLQETQYF.

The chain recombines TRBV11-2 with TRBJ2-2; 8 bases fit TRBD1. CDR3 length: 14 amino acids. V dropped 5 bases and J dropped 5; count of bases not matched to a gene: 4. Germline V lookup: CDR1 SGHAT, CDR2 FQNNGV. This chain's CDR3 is CASSVHRGTGELFF. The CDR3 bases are TGTGCCAGCAGCGTCCACAGGGGGACCGGGGAGCTGTTTTTT. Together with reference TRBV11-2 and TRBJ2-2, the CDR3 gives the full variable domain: EAGVAQSPRYKIIEKRQSVAFWCNPISGHATLYWYQQILGQGPKLLIQFQNNGVVDDSQLPKDRFSAERLKGVDSTLKIQPAKLEDSAVYLCASSVHRGTGELFFGEGSRLTVL.

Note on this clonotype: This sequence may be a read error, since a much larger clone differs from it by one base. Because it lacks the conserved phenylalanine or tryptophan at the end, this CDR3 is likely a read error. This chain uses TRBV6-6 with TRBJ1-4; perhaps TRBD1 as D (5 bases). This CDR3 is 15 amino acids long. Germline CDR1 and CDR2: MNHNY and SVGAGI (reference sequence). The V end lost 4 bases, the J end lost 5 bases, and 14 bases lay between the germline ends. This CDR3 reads CASSSGGTGNEKLFV. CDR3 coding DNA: TGTGCCAGCAGTTCCGGCGGGACGGGGAATGAAAAACTGTTTGTT.

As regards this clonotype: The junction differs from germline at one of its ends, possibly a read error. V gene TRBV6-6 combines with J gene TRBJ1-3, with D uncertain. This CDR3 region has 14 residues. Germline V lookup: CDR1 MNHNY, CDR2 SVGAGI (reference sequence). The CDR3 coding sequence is TGTGCCAGCAGCCGCCTGGACTCTGGAAACACCGTATATTTT. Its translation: CASSRLDSGNTVYF.

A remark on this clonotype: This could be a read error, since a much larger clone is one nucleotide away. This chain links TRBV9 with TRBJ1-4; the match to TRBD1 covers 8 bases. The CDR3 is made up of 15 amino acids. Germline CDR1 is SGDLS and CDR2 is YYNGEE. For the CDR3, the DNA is TGTGCCAGCAGCGAGCAGGGGGCCCTTAATGAAGAACTGTTTTTT. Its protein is CASSEQGALNEELFF. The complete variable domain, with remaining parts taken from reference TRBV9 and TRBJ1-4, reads DSGVTQTPKHLITATGQRVTLRCSPRSGDLSVYWYQQSLDQGLQFLIQYYNGEERAKGNILERFSAQQFPDLHSELNLSSLELGDSALYFCASSEQGALNEELFFGSGTQLSVL.

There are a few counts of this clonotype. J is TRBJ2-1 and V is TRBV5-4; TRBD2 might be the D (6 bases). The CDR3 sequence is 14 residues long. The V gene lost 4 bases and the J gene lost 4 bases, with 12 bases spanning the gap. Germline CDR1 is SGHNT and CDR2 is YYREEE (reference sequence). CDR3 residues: CASSGGTKYNEQFF. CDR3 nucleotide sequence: TGTGCCAGCAGCGGAGGGACGAAATACAATGAGCAGTTCTTC.

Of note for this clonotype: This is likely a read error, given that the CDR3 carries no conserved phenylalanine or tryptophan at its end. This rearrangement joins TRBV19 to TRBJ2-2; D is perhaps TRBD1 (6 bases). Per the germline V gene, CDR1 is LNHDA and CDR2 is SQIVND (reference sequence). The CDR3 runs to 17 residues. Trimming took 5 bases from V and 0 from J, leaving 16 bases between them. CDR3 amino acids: CASSPGPGGSNTGELFS. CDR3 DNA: TGTGCCAGTAGTCCGGGACCTGGGGGCTCGAACACCGGGGAGCTGTTTTCT.

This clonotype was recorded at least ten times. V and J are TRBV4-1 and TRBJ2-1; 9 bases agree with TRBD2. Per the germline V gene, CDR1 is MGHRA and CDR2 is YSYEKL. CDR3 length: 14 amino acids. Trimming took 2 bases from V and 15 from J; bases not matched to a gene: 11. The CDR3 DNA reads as TGCGCCAGCAGCCAAACCCAGAGGGGACTAGCACTGTTCTTC. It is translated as CASSQTQRGLALFF.

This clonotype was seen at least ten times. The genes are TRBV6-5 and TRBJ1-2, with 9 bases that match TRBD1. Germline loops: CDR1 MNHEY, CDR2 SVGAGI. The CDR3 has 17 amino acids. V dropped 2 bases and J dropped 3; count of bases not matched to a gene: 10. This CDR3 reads CASSYVLQGAGDYGYTF. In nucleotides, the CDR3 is TGTGCCAGCAGTTACGTCCTACAGGGGGCGGGAGACTATGGCTACACCTTC.

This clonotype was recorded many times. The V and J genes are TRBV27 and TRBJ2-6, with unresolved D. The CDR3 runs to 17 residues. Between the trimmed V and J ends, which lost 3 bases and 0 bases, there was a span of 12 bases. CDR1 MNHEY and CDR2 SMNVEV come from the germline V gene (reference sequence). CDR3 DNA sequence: TGTGCCAGCAGTTTTAATTGGGATTACTCTGGGGCCAACGTCCTGACTTTC. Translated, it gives CASSFNWDYSGANVLTF.

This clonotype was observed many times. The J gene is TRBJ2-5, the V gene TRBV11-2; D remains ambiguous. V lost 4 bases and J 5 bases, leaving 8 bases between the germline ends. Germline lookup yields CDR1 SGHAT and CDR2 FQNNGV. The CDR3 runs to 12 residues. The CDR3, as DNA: TGTGCCAGCAGCTCTACGCGGGAGACCCAGTACTTC. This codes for CASSSTRETQYF. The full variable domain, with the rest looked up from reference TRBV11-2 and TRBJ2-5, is EAGVAQSPRYKIIEKRQSVAFWCNPISGHATLYWYQQILGQGPKLLIQFQNNGVVDDSQLPKDRFSAERLKGVDSTLKIQPAKLEDSAVYLCASSSTRETQYFGPGTRLLVL.

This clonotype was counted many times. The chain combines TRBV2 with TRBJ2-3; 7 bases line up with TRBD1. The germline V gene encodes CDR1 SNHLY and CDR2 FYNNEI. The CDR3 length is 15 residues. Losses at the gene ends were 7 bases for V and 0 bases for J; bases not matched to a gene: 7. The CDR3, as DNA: TGTGCCAGCACTCCCAGACAGGGTAGCACAGATACGCAGTATTTT. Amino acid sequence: CASTPRQGSTDTQYF. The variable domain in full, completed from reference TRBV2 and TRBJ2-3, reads EPEVTQTPSHQVTQMGQEVILRCVPISNHLYFYWYRQILGQKVEFLVSFYNNEISEKSEIFDDQFSVERPDGSNFTLKIRSTKLEDSAMYFCASTPRQGSTDTQYFGPGTRLTVL.